These 10 T cell receptor beta chains came from one sample sequenced in a study of early T cells in non-severe SARS-CoV-2 infection. MiXCR was run by TCRdb on the 5' RACE reads, yielding one entry per CDR3 protein. The table records 25,000 to 30,000 distinct CDR3 sequences, approximately 5.3% of them present only once. The specimen sequenced was whole blood. All receptors come from an adult who was a healthcare worker with PCR-confirmed SARS-CoV-2 infection or an uninfected control (not recorded which).

This clonotype has a count of ten or more. The rearrangement uses TRBV21-1 and TRBJ2-7. TRBV21-1 is tagged as a pseudogene. The CDR3 length is 13 residues. In DNA form, the CDR3 reads TGTGCCAGCCCCAAGGTCATCCTGTACGAGCAGTACTTC. Translation: CASPKVILYEQYF.

This clonotype was observed many times. The chain carries TRBV28 and TRBJ2-5, with D perhaps matching TRBD1 or TRBD2 (5 bases each). CDR1 and CDR2 (germline): MDHEN, SYDVKM. V was clipped by 10 bases and J by 5 bases, with 17 bases between them. This CDR3 spans 13 amino acids. In DNA form, the CDR3 reads TGTGCCACCGACCCGGGGCGGAGGGAGACCCAGTACTTC. Its translation: CATDPGRRETQYF.

For this clonotype: A much bigger clone sits one base away, suggesting this may be a read error. The chain links TRBV4-1 to TRBJ1-5; no definite D call. This CDR3 region has 14 residues. Germline CDR1 and CDR2: MGHRA and YSYEKL. This CDR3 is CASSQEGRNQLQHF. As DNA, the CDR3 is TGCGCCAGCAGCCAAGAGGGGAGAAATCAGCTCCAGCATTTT.

This clonotype occurred many times. The rearrangement joins TRBV4-3 to TRBJ2-1; the match to TRBD2 covers 11 bases. V was pared by 0 bases and J by 7 bases, with 11 bases of the junction left unmatched. CDR3 length equals 18 residues. The germline CDR1 and CDR2 sequences are LGHNA and YSLEER. CDR3 bases: TGCGCCAGCAGCCAAGATGGGGTAGCGGGAGGGTTTGGGAATGAGCAGTTCTTC. It codes for CASSQDGVAGGFGNEQFF.

Ten or more counts support this clonotype. The chain is built from TRBV6-5 and TRBJ2-2; D uncertain. Trimming shortened V by 2 bases and J by 2 bases, and 9 bases separated the two germline ends. This CDR3 comprises 15 residues. Germline values: CDR1 MNHEY, CDR2 SVGAGI. The CDR3 DNA reads TGTGCCAGCAGTTACAATCTTCGAAACACCGGGGAGCTGTTTTTT. Protein sequence: CASSYNLRNTGELFF.

This clonotype has at least ten counts. The chain couples TRBV28 to TRBJ1-2, with no clear D. Deletions cut 3 bases from V and 2 bases from J, with 1 base between. The germline V gene encodes CDR1 MDHEN and CDR2 SYDVKM. This CDR3 region has 11 residues. CDR3 region: CASSLNYGYTF. CDR3 nucleotides: TGTGCCAGCAGTTTGAACTATGGCTACACCTTC.

This clonotype was seen repeatedly, ten times or more. The rearrangement links TRBV5-1 to TRBJ1-1; 10 bases agree with TRBD1. Germline CDR1 SGHRS, CDR2 YFSETQ. After removal of 4 bases from V and 6 bases from J, the junction contained 6 bases not matched to a gene. The CDR3 is 14 amino acids. The CDR3, as DNA: TGCGCCAGCAGCACCGGGACAGGGGTCGCTGAAGCTTTCTTT. Protein: CASSTGTGVAEAFF.

This clonotype is labeled as large. This chain joins TRBV19 and TRBJ1-2; D gene unclear. CDR1 LNHDA and CDR2 SQIVND come from the germline V gene (reference sequence). The CDR3 length is 10 residues. Trimming shortened V by 7 bases and J by 10 bases, and 10 bases separated the two germline ends. This CDR3 is CASMGSSYTF. The CDR3 DNA sequence: TGTGCCAGTATGGGGTCGTCCTACACCTTC.

This clonotype was picked up many times. The V call is TRBV2, the J call TRBJ2-1, with D perhaps TRBD2 (5 bases). The CDR3 length is 15 residues. From germline, CDR1 is SNHLY and CDR2 FYNNEI. V lost 4 bases, J lost 4 bases, and 14 bases lay in between. CDR3 sequence: CASSGVATIYNEQFF. CDR3 DNA sequence: TGTGCCAGCAGTGGGGTAGCGACAATTTACAATGAGCAGTTCTTC.

This clonotype appeared many times. The chain joins TRBV7-9 to TRBJ2-3; D gene ambiguous. With 8 bases removed from V and 2 bases from J, the gap between germline ends came to 11 bases. Germline V gene sequence: CDR1 SEHNR, CDR2 FQNEAQ (reference sequence). CDR3 size: 13 residues. CDR3: CASGSKNTDTQYF. As DNA, the CDR3 is TGTGCCAGCGGCTCTAAGAACACAGATACGCAGTATTTT.